A single T cell receptor beta chain is shown here with its context. Its antigen remains unknown. These data are taken from a study of shared clonotypes between healthy human individuals. Study-wide points: Larger estimated richness was generally recorded for naive subsets relative to memory subsets.

Splitting the CD4+ cells yielded a CD45RA+ naive subset and a CD45RA-negative memory subset. V gave up 5 bases and J gave up 10 bases; unmatched junction bases: 18. Germline assignment: CDR1 SGHTA and CDR2 FQGNSA. The CDR3 is made up of 17 amino acids. Generated by immunoSEQ multiplex PCR, the TCRdb table keeps only in-frame clones and is missing some. The table lists roughly 1 million clones, approximately 68% of them singletons, with approximately 1.5% in the top ten. The sequenced sample consisted of memory CD4+ T cells sorted from blood. Subset given: CD45RA-negative fraction. This sequence originates from a man between 18 and 29 years old in good health. The chain links TRBV7-2 to TRBJ2-1, with 9 positions matching TRBD2. The CDR3 reads CASSPTEAGGKRKEQFF. The DNA of the CDR3 is TGTGCCAGCAGCCCCACTGAAGCGGGAGGAAAAAGGAAGGAGCAGTTCTTC.